The 23 T cell receptor beta chains listed next were all sequenced from one sample in a study of blood T cell repertoires in COVID-19. Assay: immunoSEQ multiplex PCR; the TCRdb copy retains only in-frame clones and omits some. The repertoire consists of fewer than 400,000 clones, with 85% occurring once and the leading ten covering 1.5% to 2%. Sequenced sample: PBMCs or T cells enriched from blood (not recorded which). The source is a woman aged 30 to 39 who had been exposed to COVID-19.

This chain links TRBV10-3 with TRBJ1-1; D is ambiguous. This CDR3 spans 15 amino acids. V lost 0 bases and J lost 1, with 9 bases in between. CDR1 ENHRY and CDR2 SYGVKD come from the germline V gene. The CDR3 spells CAISESGGRNTEAFF. Here the CDR3 DNA reads TGTGCCATCAGTGAGTCGGGCGGGAGGAACACTGAAGCTTTCTTT.

This chain connects TRBV27 to TRBJ2-2, with TRBD2 identical over 7 bases. The CDR3 runs to 13 residues. The germline gives CDR1 MNHEY, CDR2 SMNVEV (reference sequence). V trimming: 2 bases; J trimming: 6 bases; junction bases outside the gene matches: 0. The CDR3 DNA reads TGTGCCAGCAGTTTAGCGGGGGCCGGGGAGCTGTTTTTT. Protein product: CASSLAGAGELFF.

This clone was observed a handful of times. Other DNA sequences in the same sample also yield this CDR3. J is TRBJ1-6 and V is TRBV30; D ambiguous. This CDR3 is built from 13 residues. Trimming removed 1 base from V and 4 bases from J, with 5 bases in between. The V gene's germline CDR1 is GTSNPN and CDR2 SVGIG (reference sequence). CDR3 nucleotide sequence: TGTGCCTGGAGTGGACAATATAATTCACCCCTCCACTTT. Amino acid sequence: CAWSGQYNSPLHF.

The chain employs TRBV7-9 and TRBJ2-1; tentative D call: TRBD2 (5 bases). With 1 base removed from V and 7 bases from J, the gap between germline ends came to 5 bases. Per the germline V gene, CDR1 is SEHNR and CDR2 is FQNEAQ (reference sequence). This CDR3 region has 12 residues. The DNA for the CDR3 is TGTGCCAGCAGCTTAGGGAGGAATGAGCAGTTCTTC. Translation: CASSLGRNEQFF.

The chain is built from TRBV7-9 and TRBJ2-7; no firm D call. The V and J ends lost 2 bases and 0 bases respectively, with 14 bases between them. From germline, CDR1 is SEHNR and CDR2 FQNEAQ (reference sequence). The length of the CDR3 is 16 residues. The CDR3 spells CASSLTRYSHSYEQYF. CDR3 sequence (DNA): TGTGCCAGCAGCTTAACAAGATACAGCCACTCCTACGAGCAGTACTTC.

The J gene is TRBJ1-5, the V gene TRBV6-5; D unresolved. With 8 bases removed from V and 0 bases from J, the gap between germline ends came to 5 bases. Looked up from germline, CDR1 is MNHEY and CDR2 is SVGAGI. CDR3 length equals 12 residues. CDR3 protein: CASRSSNQPQHF. CDR3 bases: TGTGCCAGCCGGAGTAGCAATCAGCCCCAGCATTTT.

This clone has more than one count but fewer than ten. The V gene is TRBV5-1, the J gene TRBJ2-7, with 8 bases fitting TRBD2. J was trimmed by 4 bases and V by 6 bases; bases with no gene match: 15. CDR3 length equals 16 residues. Germline loops: CDR1 SGHRS, CDR2 YFSETQ. The CDR3 here is CASTVYPGLGNYEQYF. DNA of the CDR3: TGCGCCAGCACCGTCTATCCGGGACTAGGAAATTACGAGCAGTACTTC.

This chain joins TRBV2 and TRBJ2-7, with TRBD1 identical over 8 bases. V dropped 5 bases and J dropped 7; count of bases not matched to a gene: 16. Germline lookup yields CDR1 SNHLY and CDR2 FYNNEI. This CDR3 has 16 amino acids. CDR3 loop: CASSPTGGRPPAEQYF. Here the CDR3 DNA reads TGTGCCAGCAGTCCTACAGGGGGAAGGCCCCCCGCGGAGCAGTACTTC.

The CDR3 DNA reads TGTGCCAGCACGCGACAGAACACTGAAGCTTTCTTT. This translates into CASTRQNTEAFF. The chain employs TRBV2 and TRBJ1-1; D not certain. V lost 7 bases and J 1 base, leaving 7 bases between the germline ends. Germline values: CDR1 SNHLY, CDR2 FYNNEI. CDR3 length equals 12 residues. The whole variable domain, filled in from reference TRBV2 and TRBJ1-1, reads EPEVTQTPSHQVTQMGQEVILRCVPISNHLYFYWYRQILGQKVEFLVSFYNNEISEKSEIFDDQFSVERPDGSNFTLKIRSTKLEDSAMYFCASTRQNTEAFFGQGTRLTVV.

This clone has only a few counts. Here the CDR3 DNA reads TGTGCCAGCAGCCTTCGAGGACAGCGGTACGAGCAGTACTTC. Its translation: CASSLRGQRYEQYF. V and J are TRBV25-1 and TRBJ2-7; possibly TRBD1 for D (6 bases). The CDR3 is 14 amino acids. Germline-derived CDR1 and CDR2 are MGHDK and SYGVNS. V lost 6 bases and J 4 bases, leaving 16 bases between the germline ends.

V usage is TRBV4-3 and J usage is TRBJ1-5; TRBD1 agrees at 8 bases. There are 14 residues in the CDR3. The germline V gene has CDR1 LGHNA and CDR2 YSLEER. With V trimmed by 4 bases and J by 4 bases, 3 bases remained unmatched. CDR3 loop: CASSLDRENQPQHF. In DNA form, the CDR3 reads TGCGCCAGCAGCCTGGACAGGGAAAATCAGCCCCAGCATTTT.

This rearrangement joins TRBV3-1 (or the pseudogene TRBV3-2) to TRBJ2-3, with 7 bases aligning to TRBD2. Germline CDR1 is LGHDT and CDR2 is YNNKEL (reference sequence). The CDR3 runs 16 residues. The junction had 4 bases not matched to a gene; V was cut back by 0 bases and J by 1 base. The CDR3 nucleotides are TGTGCCAGCAGCCAAGATTACCTAGCGGGCACAGATACGCAGTATTTT. This translates into CASSQDYLAGTDTQYF.

This clone was seen a single time. The chain uses TRBV5-1 and TRBJ1-1; TRBD1 might be the D (6 bases). In germline, CDR1 is SGHRS, CDR2 YFSETQ. The ends were cut back, 4 bases at V and 4 bases at J, with 17 bases in the middle. This CDR3 comprises 15 residues. The CDR3 region has the DNA TGCGCCAGCAGCGCCCGGGACACTTTAATCACTGAAGCTTTCTTT. Residues: CASSARDTLITEAFF.

The sample holds a few counts of this clone. The rearrangement uses TRBV7-9 and TRBJ2-1; D remains unclear. Trimming removed 7 bases from V and 7 bases from J, with 20 bases in between. Looked up from germline, CDR1 is SEHNR and CDR2 is FQNEAQ (reference sequence). The CDR3 is 15 residues long. CDR3 protein: CASMVTPSLGNEQFF. DNA for the CDR3: TGTGCCAGCATGGTAACCCCCAGCCTCGGGAATGAGCAGTTCTTC.

The chain links TRBV18 to TRBJ1-5, with D uncertain. The CDR3 is 13 amino acids. Trimming stripped 2 bases from V and 2 bases from J, with 4 bases between. Germline V gene sequence: CDR1 KGHSH, CDR2 LQKENI. The CDR3 spells CASSPEGNQPQHF. Here the CDR3 DNA reads TGTGCCAGCTCACCAGAGGGCAATCAGCCCCAGCATTTT.

This clone was counted a few times. The chain carries TRBV2 and TRBJ2-3, with a possible D match to TRBD2 (5 bases). Germline V gene sequence: CDR1 SNHLY, CDR2 FYNNEI. This CDR3 is 13 amino acids long. The V gene lost 3 bases and the J gene lost 4 bases, with 8 bases spanning the gap. This chain's CDR3 is CASSDSGADTQYF. The CDR3 nucleotides are TGTGCCAGCAGTGATTCCGGGGCAGATACGCAGTATTTT.

This chain links TRBV28 with TRBJ1-2, with 10 bases fitting TRBD1. The germline CDR1 and CDR2 sequences are MDHEN and SYDVKM. V lost 6 bases, J lost 6 bases, and 13 bases stayed unmatched. This CDR3 contains 16 residues. The CDR3 region is CASSYPRDRGKNGYTF. The CDR3 DNA reads TGTGCCAGCAGCTACCCTCGGGACAGGGGTAAAAATGGCTACACCTTC.

The chain recombines TRBV5-1 with TRBJ2-3, with D possibly being TRBD2 (6 bases). The germline CDR1 and CDR2 sequences are SGHRS and YFSETQ. V gave up 6 bases and J gave up 2 bases, with 13 bases separating them. The length of the CDR3 is 14 residues. The CDR3 DNA follows: TGCGCCAGCACGCGGCGGGGTCACACAGATACGCAGTATTTT. It specifies CASTRRGHTDTQYF.

V and J are TRBV27 and TRBJ2-3; 12 nucleotides line up with TRBD2. The CDR3 is made up of 16 amino acids. The ends lost 4 bases at V and 5 bases at J; junction bases unmatched: 7. Germline V gene data show CDR1 as MNHEY and CDR2 as SMNVEV (reference sequence). CDR3 amino acids: CASSSVLAGGRDTQYF. Here the CDR3 DNA reads TGTGCCAGCAGTTCCGTCCTAGCGGGAGGGAGAGATACGCAGTATTTT.

This chain's CDR3 is CASSFNGQGIYEQYF. CDR3 bases: TGTGCCAGCAGTTTTAACGGACAGGGTATCTACGAGCAGTACTTC. V is TRBV6-2 or TRBV6-3 and J is TRBJ2-7; 8 bases are shared with TRBD1. Looked up from germline, CDR1 is MNHEY and CDR2 is SVGEGT. The V segment lost 4 bases and the J segment 3 bases; nucleotides outside the gene matches: 8. The CDR3 contains 15 residues.

Notes on this clone: At one boundary the junction diverges from the germline segment, which might be a read error. The gene calls are TRBV6-5 and TRBJ2-7; 8 nucleotides line up with TRBD1. The germline CDR1 and CDR2 sequences are MNHEY and SVGAGI. The CDR3 contains 14 residues. The CDR3 bases are TGTGCCGGCAGTCTTGACAGGGGTTCCTACGAGCAGTACTTC. Amino acid sequence: CAGSLDRGSYEQYF.

The V and J genes are TRBV11-3 and TRBJ2-1; TRBD2 matches at 15 bases. CDR1 SGHNT and CDR2 YENEEA come from the germline V gene. V was pared by 5 bases and J by 0 bases, with 8 bases of the junction left unmatched. The CDR3 contains 19 residues. CDR3 coding DNA: TGTGCCAGCAGCATCGGACTAGCGGGGGGGCCTAGCTCCTACAATGAGCAGTTCTTC. Protein product: CASSIGLAGGPSSYNEQFF.

The chain combines TRBV24-1 with TRBJ1-2, with D perhaps matching TRBD1 (5 bases). The CDR3 is 14 residues long. Germline-derived CDR1 and CDR2 are KGHDR and SFDVKD. V lost 6 bases and J lost 1, with 11 bases in between. The CDR3 DNA sequence: TGTGCCACCAGTAGGACGGGGGGTAACTATGGCTACACCTTC. Protein: CATSRTGGNYGYTF.